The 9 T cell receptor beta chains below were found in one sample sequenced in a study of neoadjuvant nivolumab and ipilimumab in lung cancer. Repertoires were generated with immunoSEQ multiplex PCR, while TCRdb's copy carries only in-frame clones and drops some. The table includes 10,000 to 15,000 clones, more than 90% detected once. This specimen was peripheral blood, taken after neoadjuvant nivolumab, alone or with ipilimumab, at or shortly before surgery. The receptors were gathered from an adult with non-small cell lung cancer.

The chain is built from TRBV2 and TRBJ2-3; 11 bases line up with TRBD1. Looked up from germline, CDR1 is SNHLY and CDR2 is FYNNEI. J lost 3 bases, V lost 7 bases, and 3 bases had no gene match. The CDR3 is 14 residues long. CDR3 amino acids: CASKGTGGTDTQYF. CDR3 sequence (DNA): TGTGCCAGCAAGGGGACAGGGGGGACAGATACGCAGTATTTT.

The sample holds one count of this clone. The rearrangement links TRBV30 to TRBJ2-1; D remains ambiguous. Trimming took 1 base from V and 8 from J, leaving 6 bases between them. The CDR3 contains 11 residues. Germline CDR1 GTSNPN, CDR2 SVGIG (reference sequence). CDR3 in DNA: TGTGCCTGGAGTGGGCTAGATGAGCAGTTCTTC. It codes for CAWSGLDEQFF.

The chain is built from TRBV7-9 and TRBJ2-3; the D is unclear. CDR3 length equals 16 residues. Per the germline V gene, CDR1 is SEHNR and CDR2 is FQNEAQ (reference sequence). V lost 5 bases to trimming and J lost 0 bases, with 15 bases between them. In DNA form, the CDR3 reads TGTGCCAGCAGCCTCCGACGGCTAGAAAGCACAGATACGCAGTATTTT. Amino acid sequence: CASSLRRLESTDTQYF.

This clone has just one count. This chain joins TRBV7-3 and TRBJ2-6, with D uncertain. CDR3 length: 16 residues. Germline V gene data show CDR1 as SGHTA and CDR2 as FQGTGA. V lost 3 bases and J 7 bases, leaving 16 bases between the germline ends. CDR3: CASSFPTQLGANVLTF. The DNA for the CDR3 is TGTGCCAGCAGCTTCCCCACACAGCTGGGAGCCAACGTCCTGACTTTC.

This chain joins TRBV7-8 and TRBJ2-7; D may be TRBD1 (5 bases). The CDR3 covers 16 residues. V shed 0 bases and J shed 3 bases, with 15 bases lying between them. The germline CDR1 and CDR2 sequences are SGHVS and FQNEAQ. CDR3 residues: CASSLAGARIHYEQYF. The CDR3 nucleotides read TGTGCCAGCAGCTTAGCTGGGGCCAGAATTCACTACGAGCAGTACTTC.

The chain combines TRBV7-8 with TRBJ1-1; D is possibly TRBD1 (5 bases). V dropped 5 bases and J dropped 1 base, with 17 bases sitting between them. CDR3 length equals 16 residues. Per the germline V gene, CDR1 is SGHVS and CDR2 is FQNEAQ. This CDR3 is CASSRLLGVGNTEAFF. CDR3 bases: TGTGCCAGCAGCCGACTCCTAGGGGTCGGGAACACTGAAGCTTTCTTT.

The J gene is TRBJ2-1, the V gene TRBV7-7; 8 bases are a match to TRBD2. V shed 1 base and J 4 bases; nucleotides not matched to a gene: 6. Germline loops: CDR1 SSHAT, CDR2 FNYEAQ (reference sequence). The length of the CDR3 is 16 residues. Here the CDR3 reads CASSLGDPGGYNEQFF. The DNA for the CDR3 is TGTGCCAGCAGCTTAGGCGACCCGGGGGGGTACAATGAGCAGTTCTTC.

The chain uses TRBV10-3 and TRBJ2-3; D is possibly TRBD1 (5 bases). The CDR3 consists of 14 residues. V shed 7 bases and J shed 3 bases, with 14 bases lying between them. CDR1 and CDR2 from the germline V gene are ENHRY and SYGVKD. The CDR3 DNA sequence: TGTGCCATCAAGCTGACAGAAAGTACAGATACGCAGTATTTT. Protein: CAIKLTESTDTQYF.

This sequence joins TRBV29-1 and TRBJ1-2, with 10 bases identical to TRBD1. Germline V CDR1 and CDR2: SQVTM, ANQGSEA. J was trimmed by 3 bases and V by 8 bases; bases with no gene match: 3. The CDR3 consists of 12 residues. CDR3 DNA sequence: TGCAGCACCGGGACAGGGGACTATGGCTACACCTTC. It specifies CSTGTGDYGYTF.